Each of the 24 T cell receptor beta chains below was sequenced from the same sample in a study of response to subunit inactivated influenza vaccine. TCRdb reprocessed the RT-PCR reads via MiXCR and lists one record per CDR3 protein. The sample consists of approximately 520,000 distinct CDR3 sequences, 25% of them appearing once. The input for sequencing was CD4+ T cells sorted from PBMCs, taken about 5 days after vaccination. These receptors were obtained from a man aged 50 to 59 who received an inactivated influenza vaccine.

The chain carries TRBV20-1 and TRBJ2-7; perhaps D is TRBD1 or TRBD2 (5 bases each). Trimming shortened V by 3 bases and J by 2 bases, and 14 bases separated the two germline ends. The CDR3 has 14 amino acids. CDR1 is DFQATT, CDR2 SNEGSKA, per germline (reference sequence). Written as DNA, the CDR3 is TGCAGTGCTAGTAGACGGGGCGGCACCTACGAGCAGTACTTC. It translates to CSASRRGGTYEQYF.

This clonotype was picked up a small number of times. The chain joins TRBV5-1 to TRBJ2-3; no definite D call. The CDR3 length is 13 residues. V shed 0 bases and J shed 5 bases, with 7 bases lying between them. Germline-derived CDR1 and CDR2 are SGHRS and YFSETQ. The chain's CDR3 is CASSLASLDTQYF. The DNA of the CDR3 is TGCGCCAGCAGCTTGGCCAGTTTAGATACGCAGTATTTT.

The rearrangement links TRBV20-1 to TRBJ1-6; maybe TRBD1 (6 bases). The CDR3 consists of 14 residues. V was pared by 6 bases and J by 5 bases, with 14 bases between. CDR1 DFQATT and CDR2 SNEGSKA come from the germline V gene (reference sequence). CDR3 residues: CSAEQGSDNSPLHF. As DNA, the CDR3 is TGCAGTGCGGAACAGGGTTCCGATAATTCACCCCTCCACTTT.

This clonotype was seen a handful of times. The rearrangement joins TRBV7-9 to TRBJ1-4, with D uncertain. Trimming stripped 2 bases from V and 0 bases from J, with 10 bases between. The length of the CDR3 is 16 residues. Per germline, CDR1 SEHNR and CDR2 FQNEAQ (reference sequence). Here the CDR3 DNA reads TGTGCCAGCAGCTTACGGGTTACTGCAACTAATGAAAAACTGTTTTTT. Translated, it gives CASSLRVTATNEKLFF.

V and J are TRBV29-1 and TRBJ2-3, with 12 nucleotides matching TRBD2. The germline CDR1 and CDR2 sequences are SQVTM and ANQGSEA. CDR3 length: 15 amino acids. The ends lost 6 bases at V and 2 bases at J; junction bases unmatched: 6. DNA for the CDR3: TGCAGCGTGGACGGACTAGCGGGAAACACAGATACGCAGTATTTT. This translates into CSVDGLAGNTDTQYF.

The CDR3 sequence is CASSLRGQGVYEQYF. Here the CDR3 DNA reads TGTGCCAGCAGTTTACGGGGACAGGGGGTATACGAGCAGTACTTC. This chain joins TRBV12-3 or TRBV12-4 and TRBJ2-7, with 11 bases identical to TRBD1. The V and J ends lost 2 bases and 4 bases, in that order; junction bases with no gene match: 4. CDR3 size: 15 residues.

The chain joins TRBV7-2 to TRBJ2-5, with no clear D. V was clipped by 6 bases and J by 5 bases, with 16 bases between them. Germline V gene lookup returns CDR1 SGHTA and CDR2 FQGNSA. This CDR3 is built from 14 residues. This CDR3 reads CASRIGPQWETQYF. The CDR3 coding sequence is TGTGCCAGCAGGATAGGACCCCAGTGGGAGACCCAGTACTTC.

This clonotype was seen only a few times. The V and J genes are TRBV27 and TRBJ1-2, with 7 bases lining up with TRBD1. Per germline, CDR1 MNHEY and CDR2 SMNVEV (reference sequence). The CDR3 has 15 residues. With V trimmed by 2 bases and J by 4 bases, 7 bases remained unmatched. CDR3 sequence reads: CASSLRSTGSYGYTF. CDR3 DNA: TGTGCCAGCAGTTTACGGTCGACAGGGAGCTATGGCTACACCTTC.

The genes are TRBV7-2 and TRBJ2-7, with 7 bases lining up with TRBD2. This CDR3 is built from 12 residues. Germline CDR1 is SGHTA and CDR2 is FQGNSA. The V segment lost 11 bases and the J segment 3 bases; nucleotides outside the gene matches: 7. For the CDR3, the DNA is TGTGCCGCGGGGGAGACCAACTACGAGCAGTACTTC. Protein: CAAGETNYEQYF.

This clonotype has more than one count but fewer than ten. V usage is TRBV7-6 and J usage is TRBJ2-2, with TRBD1 as a possible D gene (5 bases). Trimming removed 4 bases at V and 3 bases at J, with 9 bases between. The germline gives CDR1 SGHVS, CDR2 FNYEAQ. The CDR3 length is 14 residues. CDR3 region: CASSYDRYTGELFF. CDR3 nucleotides: TGTGCCAGCAGCTATGACAGATACACCGGGGAGCTGTTTTTT.

This chain uses TRBV12-3 or TRBV12-4 with TRBJ1-4; TRBD1 agrees at 10 bases. CDR3 length equals 16 residues. V gave up 6 bases and J gave up 0 bases; unmatched junction bases: 4. The CDR3: CASSRDRGATNEKLFF. The CDR3 bases are TGTGCCAGCAGCAGGGACAGGGGTGCAACTAATGAAAAACTGTTTTTT.

This chain joins TRBV29-1 and TRBJ2-1; 7 bases match TRBD2. The CDR3 totals 13 residues. With 5 bases clipped from V and 5 bases from J, the junction kept 6 bases outside the gene matches. Germline values: CDR1 SQVTM, CDR2 ANQGSEA. The CDR3 coding sequence is TGCAGCGTTAAAAGGGGAGGGAACAATGAGCAGTTCTTC. This codes for CSVKRGGNNEQFF.

This clonotype was counted between two and nine times. The chain is built from TRBV5-4 and TRBJ2-1; 8 nucleotides match TRBD1. Germline values: CDR1 SGHNT, CDR2 YYREEE (reference sequence). Unmatched junction bases numbered 7, after V lost 3 bases and J lost 5 bases. This CDR3 spans 15 amino acids. Here the CDR3 reads CASSSAGQAHNEQFF. The DNA of the CDR3 is TGTGCCAGCAGCTCCGCGGGACAGGCCCACAATGAGCAGTTCTTC. Full variable domain (missing parts from reference TRBV5-4 and TRBJ2-1): ETGVTQSPTHLIKTRGQQVTLRCSSQSGHNTVSWYQQALGQGPQFIFQYYREEENGRGNFPPRFSGLQFPNYSSELNVNALELDDSALYLCASSSAGQAHNEQFFGPGTRLTVL.

In its sample, this clonotype was seen a few times. This chain connects TRBV10-1 to TRBJ2-3; D could derive from TRBD1 or TRBD2 (5 bases each). The CDR3 contains 14 residues. The V end was cut by 3 bases, the J end by 4 bases, with 11 bases between. Looked up from germline, CDR1 is WNHNN and CDR2 is SYGVQD (reference sequence). The CDR3 region has the DNA TGCGCCAGCAGTGACCGTATGGGGGCAGATACGCAGTATTTT. It specifies CASSDRMGADTQYF.

This clonotype was detected ten times or more. The chain carries TRBV5-6 and TRBJ2-7, with 8 positions matching TRBD1. Germline CDR1 and CDR2: SGHDT and YYEEEE. The CDR3 loop spans 14 amino acids. J was trimmed by 5 bases and V by 3 bases; bases with no gene match: 7. The CDR3 DNA sequence: TGTGCCAGCAGCTATCCAGGGGGCGGCGACGAGCAGTACTTC. It translates to CASSYPGGGDEQYF.

The genes are TRBV5-1 and TRBJ2-3; D is perhaps TRBD1 or TRBD2 (5 bases each). V was shortened by 4 bases and J by 4 bases, with 19 bases between the two germline ends. This CDR3 has 16 amino acids. In germline, CDR1 is SGHRS, CDR2 YFSETQ. CDR3 sequence reads: CASSHAEGRFSDTQYF. The DNA for the CDR3 is TGCGCCAGCAGCCATGCCGAGGGGCGCTTCTCAGATACGCAGTATTTT.

This clonotype has just a few counts. V is TRBV5-1 and J is TRBJ2-5, with 11 positions matching TRBD1. The CDR3 has 15 amino acids. The junction had 7 bases not matched to a gene; V was cut back by 4 bases and J by 5 bases. Per germline, CDR1 SGHRS and CDR2 YFSETQ. CDR3 nucleotide sequence: TGCGCCAGCAGCAATGGACAGGGGGCCCAGGAGACCCAGTACTTC. Translation gives CASSNGQGAQETQYF.

This clonotype was seen a few times. The rearrangement links TRBV12-3 or TRBV12-4 to TRBJ1-2, with 7 bases aligning to TRBD1. CDR3 length: 16 residues. The trim removed 5 bases at V and 3 bases at J, leaving 12 bases unmatched. CDR3 amino acids: CASSPGQATGDYGYTF. DNA for the CDR3: TGTGCCAGCAGTCCCGGACAGGCCACAGGGGACTATGGCTACACCTTC.

The chain recombines TRBV7-9 with TRBJ2-3; 9 bases are a match to TRBD1. The CDR3 totals 16 residues. Losses at the gene ends were 6 bases for V and 3 bases for J; bases not matched to a gene: 10. Germline V gene data show CDR1 as SEHNR and CDR2 as FQNEAQ (reference sequence). The CDR3 bases are TGTGCCAGCAGGGATGGGTACAGGGGGCAAACAGATACGCAGTATTTT. Translated, it gives CASRDGYRGQTDTQYF.

The CDR3 DNA reads as TGTGCCAGCAGCTTGGCCCACGGATCCGGGGTTGGGGGCTACACCTTC. Its translation is CASSLAHGSGVGGYTF. This chain joins TRBV5-4 and TRBJ1-2; unclear D gene. V lost 0 bases and J lost 8, with 20 bases in between. This CDR3 comprises 16 residues. Looked up from germline, CDR1 is SGHNT and CDR2 is YYREEE (reference sequence).

The gene calls are TRBV6-6 and TRBJ2-7; a possible D gene is TRBD2 (6 bases). The CDR3 extends over 13 amino acids. The V gene's germline CDR1 is MNHNY and CDR2 SVGAGI (reference sequence). V was clipped by 2 bases and J by 6 bases, with 11 bases between them. This CDR3 reads CASSYRAGGEQYF. CDR3 in DNA: TGTGCCAGCAGTTACCGGGCCGGGGGCGAGCAGTACTTC.

V and J are TRBV5-1 and TRBJ2-2, with TRBD2 matching 12 bases. This CDR3 has 16 amino acids. V was pared by 5 bases and J by 2 bases, with 4 bases of the junction left unmatched. Germline V gives CDR1 SGHRS, CDR2 YFSETQ. CDR3 DNA sequence: TGCGCCAGCAGGCGGACTAGCGGGACTAACACCGGGGAGCTGTTTTTT. This gives the protein CASRRTSGTNTGELFF.

The chain recombines TRBV7-2 with TRBJ2-1; 15 bases match TRBD2. Germline CDR1 and CDR2: SGHTA and FQGNSA. The CDR3 runs 17 residues. V was pared by 5 bases and J by 6 bases, with 8 bases of the junction left unmatched. The CDR3 spells CASSKWTSGGAGNEQFF. In DNA, the CDR3 is TGTGCCAGCAGCAAGTGGACTAGCGGGGGGGCAGGCAATGAGCAGTTCTTC.

The chain employs TRBV20-1 and TRBJ2-3; TRBD2 aligns across 9 bases. The CDR3 spans 16 residues. In germline, CDR1 is DFQATT, CDR2 SNEGSKA (reference sequence). Trimming cost V 3 bases and J 3 bases; bases outside gene matches: 10. The CDR3 sequence is CSASGLLAGDTDTQYF. The DNA for the CDR3 is TGCAGTGCTAGTGGACTTTTAGCGGGGGATACAGATACGCAGTATTTT.